Following are 27 T cell receptor beta chains from one sample sequenced in a study of T cells after yellow fever vaccination. TCRdb re-analysed the 5' RACE reads in MiXCR, keeping a single row per CDR3 protein. Of 250,000 to 400,000 distinct CDR3 sequences in the sample, 3.5% to 4.5% are singletons; the top ten hold roughly a fifth. This sample comprised PBMCs, obtained 15 days after the yellow fever booster vaccination. The receptors were sampled from a man in his late teens or twenties who received the YFV17D yellow fever vaccine.

This clonotype came up many times. The chain combines TRBV4-3 with TRBJ1-3; D is ambiguous. This CDR3 has 13 residues. Deletions cut 4 bases from V and 2 bases from J, with 6 bases between. CDR1 is LGHNA, CDR2 YSLEER, per germline. The CDR3 DNA reads as TGCGCCAGCAGCCCGACCGCTGGAAACACCATATATTTT. This gives the protein CASSPTAGNTIYF.

This clonotype was detected ten times or more. The V call is TRBV7-3, the J call TRBJ2-3, with 11 positions matching TRBD2. Germline CDR1 reads SGHTA; CDR2 reads FQGTGA. The ends lost 6 bases at V and 1 base at J; junction bases unmatched: 3. This CDR3 is 15 amino acids long. The CDR3 DNA follows: TGTGCCAGCAGGAAGGGACTAGCGGGCACAGATACGCAGTATTTT. Its translation is CASRKGLAGTDTQYF.

The chain joins TRBV15 to TRBJ2-7; D not certain. The CDR3 length is 13 residues. Trimming stripped 0 bases from V and 5 bases from J, with 8 bases between. Germline loops: CDR1 LNHNV, CDR2 YYDKDF (reference sequence). The CDR3 nucleotides are TGTGCCACCAGCAGAGATCGAACCCACGAGCAGTACTTC. As protein: CATSRDRTHEQYF.

This clonotype has a handful of counts. The chain recombines TRBV7-2 with TRBJ2-5; D is unresolved. V lost 6 bases to trimming and J lost 2 bases, with 10 bases between them. Germline-derived CDR1 and CDR2 are SGHTA and FQGNSA. The CDR3 is 13 amino acids. The CDR3 nucleotides are TGTGCCAGCAGTGCGAGGTTACAAGAGACCCAGTACTTC. Translated, it gives CASSARLQETQYF.

This clonotype was counted only a few times. CDR3 bases: TGTGCCAGCAGCCAACCACCATACACCGGGAAGGGCAAGGATGGCTACACCTTC. Protein product: CASSQPPYTGKGKDGYTF. This chain connects TRBV4-2 to TRBJ1-2; no clear D gene. Trimming left V 2 bases short and J 6 bases short, with 25 bases between. The CDR3 sequence is 18 residues long. Germline V gene lookup returns CDR1 LGHNA and CDR2 YNFKEQ.

A few counts support this clonotype. The chain couples TRBV14 to TRBJ2-3, with D possibly TRBD2 on 6 matching bases. The CDR3 length is 16 residues. Germline V lookup: CDR1 SGHDN, CDR2 FVKESK. The V end was cut by 0 bases, the J end by 7 bases, with 17 bases between. CDR3 nucleotides: TGTGCCAGCAGCCAAGAGGCGGGGATCCAAGCAAATACGCAGTATTTT. Translated: CASSQEAGIQANTQYF.

CDR3: CASSPKGLGANVLTF. The CDR3 DNA is TGTGCCAGCAGCCCCAAGGGGCTAGGGGCCAACGTCCTGACTTTC. J is TRBJ2-6 and V is TRBV7-2; maybe TRBD1 (5 bases). The ends were cut back, 5 bases at V and 4 bases at J, with 12 bases in the middle. The CDR3 consists of 15 residues. Germline CDR1 SGHTA, CDR2 FQGNSA.

The genes are TRBV12-5 and TRBJ2-3; 10 bases line up with TRBD1. Per the germline V gene, CDR1 is LGHNT and CDR2 is FRNRAP. J gave up 4 bases and V 1 base, and 2 bases lay outside the gene matches. The CDR3 sequence is 15 residues long. The CDR3 coding sequence is TGTGCTAGTGGTTTGGCGGGACAGGGGCCAGATACGCAGTATTTT. Residues: CASGLAGQGPDTQYF.

This clonotype was found many times. The V and J genes are TRBV4-2 and TRBJ1-5; D might be TRBD1 (6 bases). The CDR3 totals 13 residues. Germline V gene data show CDR1 as LGHNA and CDR2 as YNFKEQ. Trimming left V 3 bases short and J 7 bases short, with 10 bases between. The CDR3 protein is CASSHQGSQPQHF. As DNA, the CDR3 is TGTGCCAGCAGCCACCAGGGGAGCCAGCCCCAGCATTTT.

This clonotype has ten or more counts. The V call is TRBV6-5, the J call TRBJ2-1; 8 bases line up with TRBD2. The CDR3 extends over 18 amino acids. Germline loops: CDR1 MNHEY, CDR2 SVGAGI. The V and J ends lost 2 bases and 5 bases, in that order; junction bases with no gene match: 14. CDR3 sequence: CASSYGPEPGLDHNEQFF. The CDR3 nucleotides are TGTGCCAGCAGTTACGGCCCTGAGCCGGGACTAGATCACAATGAGCAGTTCTTC.

The chain links TRBV6-4 to TRBJ2-3; D remains unclear. The germline CDR1 and CDR2 sequences are MRHNA and SNTAGT. V was trimmed by 0 bases and J by 9 bases, leaving 10 bases between them. The CDR3 length is 13 residues. CDR3 coding DNA: TGTGCCAGCAGTGACTCGAAGGGCAGAACGCAGTATTTT. Translating gives CASSDSKGRTQYF.

The table lists this clonotype with a few counts. V is TRBV5-1 and J is TRBJ1-1; TRBD1 aligns across 7 bases. Germline assignment: CDR1 SGHRS and CDR2 YFSETQ. V shed 3 bases and J 8 bases; nucleotides not matched to a gene: 4. This CDR3 is built from 12 residues. The CDR3 here is CASSWRDSEAFF. Written as DNA, the CDR3 is TGCGCCAGCAGCTGGCGGGACAGCGAAGCTTTCTTT.

The V call is TRBV4-3, the J call TRBJ1-2, with 8 bases fitting TRBD1. Trimming cost V 1 base and J 6 bases; bases outside gene matches: 7. The CDR3 consists of 15 residues. From germline, CDR1 is LGHNA and CDR2 YSLEER. CDR3 region: CASSQVSGGQNGYTF. CDR3 DNA sequence: TGCGCCAGCAGCCAAGTATCAGGGGGCCAAAATGGCTACACCTTC.

This clonotype was detected many times. V and J are TRBV7-9 and TRBJ2-7, with D possibly being TRBD2 (5 bases). Trimming stripped 7 bases from V and 6 bases from J, with 13 bases between. Germline V gene data show CDR1 as SEHNR and CDR2 as FQNEAQ (reference sequence). The CDR3 sequence is 12 residues long. CDR3 nucleotide sequence: TGTGCCAGCAATAAGAACGAGGGCGAGCAGTACTTC. Translating gives CASNKNEGEQYF.

This clonotype was observed many times. V gene TRBV29-1 combines with J gene TRBJ1-1; no reliable D call. The CDR3 is 10 amino acids. Germline V gives CDR1 SQVTM, CDR2 ANQGSEA. The CDR3 DNA sequence: TGCATGGTTACGAACACTGAAGCTTTCTTT. Translated: CMVTNTEAFF.

This clonotype was observed at least ten times. The genes are TRBV24-1 and TRBJ2-5; TRBD1 might be the D (5 bases). The CDR3 consists of 14 residues. Germline loops: CDR1 KGHDR, CDR2 SFDVKD. V lost 4 bases, J lost 2 bases, and 10 bases lay in between. CDR3 bases: TGTGCCACCAGTGACAGGACAACACAAGAGACCCAGTACTTC. Amino acid sequence: CATSDRTTQETQYF.

This clonotype was seen only a few times. This sequence joins TRBV6-6 and TRBJ2-1; TRBD1 might be the D (5 bases). CDR1 is MNHNY and CDR2 is SVGAGI in the germline V gene (reference sequence). This CDR3 is built from 16 residues. Trimming took 6 bases from V and 6 from J, leaving 21 bases between them. Written as DNA, the CDR3 is TGTGCCAGCAGGCCTGTTATGACAGACCTCCGCAATGAGCAGTTCTTC. This translates into CASRPVMTDLRNEQFF.

The chain carries TRBV6-5 and TRBJ1-6; D gene unclear. V dropped 5 bases and J dropped 10 bases, with 15 bases sitting between them. Per germline, CDR1 MNHEY and CDR2 SVGAGI. CDR3 length: 14 residues. CDR3 residues: CASSTRASRSPLHF. The CDR3 DNA reads as TGTGCCAGCAGTACCCGGGCTAGTCGCTCACCCCTCCACTTT.

This clonotype was found many times. This chain uses TRBV5-6 with TRBJ2-7; 7 positions agree with TRBD1. The CDR3 loop spans 16 amino acids. The V and J ends lost 1 base and 5 bases, in that order; junction bases with no gene match: 12. Per the germline V gene, CDR1 is SGHDT and CDR2 is YYEEEE. The CDR3: CASSLYYSRQGDEQYV. The CDR3 nucleotides are TGTGCCAGCAGCTTGTACTACTCGAGACAGGGTGACGAGCAGTACGTC.

This clonotype showed up just a few times. A single base separates this from a much larger clone, so it may be a read error. No conserved phenylalanine or tryptophan ends this CDR3, so it is likely a read error. V and J are TRBV20-1 and TRBJ1-1; no reliable D call. Trimming cost V 6 bases and J 3 bases, with 5 bases left between them. Per the germline V gene, CDR1 is DFQATT and CDR2 is SNEGSKA (reference sequence). The CDR3 extends over 10 amino acids. This CDR3 reads CSAGYTEAFC. The CDR3 bases are TGCAGTGCAGGGTACACTGAAGCTTTCTGT.

This clonotype was counted only a few times. The genes are TRBV18 and TRBJ2-1; 10 bases are a match to TRBD2. V was clipped by 3 bases and J by 6 bases; unmatched bases: 5. From germline, CDR1 is KGHSH and CDR2 LQKENI. This CDR3 comprises 15 residues. The CDR3 DNA is TGTGCCAGCTCACCGATAGCGGGGGGCCTCAATGAGCAGTTCTTC. This translates into CASSPIAGGLNEQFF. Supplemented by reference TRBV18 and TRBJ2-1, the full variable domain reads NAGVMQNPRHLVRRRGQEARLRCSPMKGHSHVYWYRQLPEEGLKFMVYLQKENIIDESGMPKERFSAEFPKEGPSILRIQQVVRGDSAAYFCASSPIAGGLNEQFFGPGTRLTVL.

This clonotype was detected ten times or more. This chain connects TRBV5-1 to TRBJ1-2; TRBD1 matches 7 bases. In germline, CDR1 is SGHRS, CDR2 YFSETQ. The CDR3 sequence is 13 residues long. V was clipped by 4 bases and J by 4 bases; unmatched bases: 4. CDR3 DNA: TGCGCCAGCAGCCAGACAGGGCGCTATGGCTACACCTTC. The encoded protein is CASSQTGRYGYTF.

This clonotype has ten or more counts. The chain couples TRBV5-5 to TRBJ1-1, with D possibly TRBD1 on 6 matching bases. The CDR3 runs to 17 residues. With 3 bases removed from V and 7 bases from J, the gap between germline ends came to 25 bases. Germline V gene lookup returns CDR1 SGHKS and CDR2 YYEKEE (reference sequence). CDR3 sequence reads: CASSSRAPFTGRDEAFF. The CDR3 DNA follows: TGTGCCAGCAGCTCCCGTGCCCCTTTTACAGGGAGGGATGAAGCTTTCTTT.

This clonotype appeared many times. The V gene is TRBV5-4, the J gene TRBJ2-3; TRBD1 matches 7 bases. J was trimmed by 2 bases and V by 5 bases; bases with no gene match: 5. From germline, CDR1 is SGHNT and CDR2 YYREEE (reference sequence). This CDR3 comprises 14 residues. The chain's CDR3 is CASRAGGDTDTQYF. The CDR3 region has the DNA TGTGCCAGCAGGGCAGGGGGTGACACAGATACGCAGTATTTT.

A few counts support this clonotype. The chain couples TRBV12-3 or TRBV12-4 to TRBJ1-2; D is undetermined. The V end lost 3 bases, the J end lost 0 bases, and 17 bases lay between the germline ends. This CDR3 comprises 17 residues. CDR3: CASSFSLGPGTNYGYTF. In DNA form, the CDR3 reads TGTGCCAGCAGTTTCAGTCTCGGGCCGGGGACTAACTATGGCTACACCTTC.

The CDR3 here is CAISGAVGAELRAFF. DNA of the CDR3: TGTGCCATCAGTGGGGCTGTTGGGGCGGAGCTTAGAGCTTTCTTT. V and J are TRBV10-3 and TRBJ1-1, with TRBD1 as a possible D gene (5 bases). Germline assignment: CDR1 ENHRY and CDR2 SYGVKD. Deletions cut 4 bases from V and 10 bases from J, with 22 bases between. The CDR3 length is 15 residues.

The chain combines TRBV28 with TRBJ2-5, with 9 nucleotides matching TRBD1. The CDR3 spans 15 residues. Unmatched junction bases numbered 9, after V lost 5 bases and J lost 5 bases. The germline V gene encodes CDR1 MDHEN and CDR2 SYDVKM. The CDR3 region has the DNA TGTGCCAGCAGTACCTGGACAGGGGCTTTGGAGACCCAGTACTTC. Its translation: CASSTWTGALETQYF.